This is a list of T cell receptor beta chains from one sample in a study of T cells in Graves' hyperthyroidism and ophthalmopathy. Each CDR3 protein is one row after TCRdb ran MiXCR on the multiplex PCR reads. This sample has roughly 750,000 distinct CDR3 sequences; 16% occur once, and the top ten carry approximately 8.4%. The source material was blood. The source of these receptors is a man aged 18 to 30 with Graves' hyperthyroidism. Each CDR3 is given with its conserved first and last residue. The D gene is left open where the match is weak. Size values are once, few and many counts, or a class for expanded clones, and some rows have none.

D	size	V	J	DNA	CDR3
.	.	TRBV7-2	TRBJ2-2	TGTGCCAGCAGCTTAACGCCGAGCGGAAACACCGGGGAGCTGTTTTTT	CASSLTPSGNTGELFF
TRBD1	.	TRBV4-1	TRBJ2-5	TGCGCCAGCAGCCCTCGTACTCGACAGGGGTCCCAAGAGACCCAGTACTTC	CASSPRTRQGSQETQYF
TRBD1	.	TRBV4-2	TRBJ2-7	TGTGCCAGCAGCCAAGATCCCGGGACAGGGGCCTACGAGCAGTACTTC	CASSQDPGTGAYEQYF
TRBD2	many	TRBV12-3/TRBV12-4	TRBJ2-7	TGTGCCAGCAGTCCCGCTGACCTGTTTGCGGGAGTGGTAAGTGGCGAGCAGTACTTC	CASSPADLFAGVVSGEQYF
TRBD2	once	TRBV7-9	TRBJ2-7	TGTGCCAGCAGCCCAAGAGCGGGAGGGACGAACAATGAGCAGTACTTC	CASSPRAGGTNNEQYF
.	many	TRBV2	TRBJ2-1	TGTGCCAGCAGTCTCTTTGGGACTCGTAGGGATGAGCAGTTCTTC	CASSLFGTRRDEQFF
.	many	TRBV9	TRBJ1-5	TGTGCCAGCAGCGTCGGACGAAATAGCAATCAGCCCCAGCATTTT	CASSVGRNSNQPQHF
.	many	TRBV28	TRBJ2-1	TGTGCCAGCAGTTTACCCGACAGCCTCTCCTACAATGAGCAGTTCTTC	CASSLPDSLSYNEQFF
TRBD2	.	TRBV10-3	TRBJ2-2	TGTGCGGCAAGCGGGAGATCCGGGGCCGAGGTCGGGGAGCTGTTTTTT	CAASGRSGAEVGELFF
TRBD1	many	TRBV6-1	TRBJ2-7	TGTGCCAGCAGAACGCTATCCGGGACAGGGAACCCCGAGCAGTACTTC	CASRTLSGTGNPEQYF
.	many	TRBV28	TRBJ2-5	TGTGCCAGCAGTTTTTCTCTTGAGACCCAGTACTTC	CASSFSLETQYF
.	.	TRBV27	TRBJ2-7	TGTGCCAGCAGTTTATCGTCGGGACCGGAGAACGAGCAGTACTTC	CASSLSSGPENEQYF
.	.	TRBV5-5	TRBJ2-3	TGTGCCAGCAGCTTGTTCCTACAGGGAGATCACACAGATACGCAGTATTTT	CASSLFLQGDHTDTQYF
.	few	TRBV7-8	TRBJ2-1	TGTGCCAGCAGCCTAACTGTGGGCAGGAGCTCCTACAATGAGCAGTTCTTC	CASSLTVGRSSYNEQFF
TRBD1	few	TRBV10-2	TRBJ2-1	TGCGCCAGCAGTGGAGACAGGGGTGACAATGAGCAGTTCTTC	CASSGDRGDNEQFF
TRBD2	.	TRBV2	TRBJ2-4	TGTGCCAGCAGTTACACGGGGGGCAAAAACATTCAGTACTTC	CASSYTGGKNIQYF
TRBD1	many	TRBV19	TRBJ1-2	TGTGCCAGTAGTACCCTTCGACAGGGAGGGTATGGCTACACCTTC	CASSTLRQGGYGYTF
TRBD2	many	TRBV7-9	TRBJ2-1	TGTGCCAGCCGGCGGGAGGGCAATGAGCAGTTCTTC	CASRREGNEQFF
TRBD1	many	TRBV6-6	TRBJ2-6	TGTGCCAGCAGTTACCAGACAGGGTGGGGGGCCAACGTCCTGACTTTC	CASSYQTGWGANVLTF
.	.	TRBV7-9	TRBJ1-5	TGTGCCAGCAGCTTAGCGGAAGGGATACTAGGCGATAGCAATCAGCCCCAGCATTTT	CASSLAEGILGDSNQPQHF
.	many	TRBV5-1	TRBJ2-5	TGCGCCAGCAGCTCAACCCCGGGGCTCCAAGAGACCCAGTACTTC	CASSSTPGLQETQYF
TRBD2	many	TRBV20-1	TRBJ2-7	TGCAGTACGTTAGCGGGAGGATATACGAACGAGCAGTACTTC	CSTLAGGYTNEQYF
.	.	TRBV6-2/TRBV6-3	TRBJ2-1	TGTGCCAGCAGTGGAAAATCGGCCGGGGCAGTCAGCTCCTACAATGAGCAGTTCTTC	CASSGKSAGAVSSYNEQFF
.	few	TRBV3-1	TRBJ1-2	TGTGCCAGCAGCCAGCAGGAGTTGCGGGGGCGCGGTGGCTACACCTTC	CASSQQELRGRGGYTF